This record looks at one T cell receptor (beta chain) sequence and its context. The target antigen is unknown. Germline V gene data show CDR1 as LNHDA and CDR2 as SQIVND (reference sequence). This CDR3 spans 17 amino acids. V dropped 4 bases and J dropped 3 bases, with 21 bases sitting between them. Assay: immunoSEQ multiplex PCR; the TCRdb copy retains only in-frame clones and omits some. The sample has approximately 90,000 clones, roughly 89% seen once. Systemic immunosuppression or autoimmune disease history was grounds to exclude patients. The sample belongs to a study of OX40 agonist ivuxolimab in advanced cancers. Study summary: Partial responses were recorded for three patients, including one with hepatocellular carcinoma and two with cutaneous melanoma.

Overall study results and limits: Expanded peripheral T cell antigen specificity was not determined. There was clonal expansion of CD4+ and CD8+ blood T cells by week 6 at 0.1 to 3.0 mg/kg.

The sequences come from CD4+ or CD8+ T cells sorted from blood, collected in a trial of the OX40 agonist ivuxolimab. V and J are TRBV19 and TRBJ1-1; D not certain. The receptor was derived from an adult with an advanced solid tumor such as melanoma, head and neck, liver or kidney cancer. Written as DNA, the CDR3 is TGTGCCAGTAGTAATTCCCTCTTGGGCAGGTGGGACACTGAAGCTTTCTTT. Encoded protein: CASSNSLLGRWDTEAFF. Looking up the rest from reference TRBV19 and TRBJ1-1 gives the full variable domain: DGGITQSPKYLFRKEGQNVTLSCEQNLNHDAMYWYRQDPGQGLRLIYYSQIVNDFQKGDIAEGYSVSREKKESFPLTVTSAQKNPTAFYLCASSNSLLGRWDTEAFFGQGTRLTVV.